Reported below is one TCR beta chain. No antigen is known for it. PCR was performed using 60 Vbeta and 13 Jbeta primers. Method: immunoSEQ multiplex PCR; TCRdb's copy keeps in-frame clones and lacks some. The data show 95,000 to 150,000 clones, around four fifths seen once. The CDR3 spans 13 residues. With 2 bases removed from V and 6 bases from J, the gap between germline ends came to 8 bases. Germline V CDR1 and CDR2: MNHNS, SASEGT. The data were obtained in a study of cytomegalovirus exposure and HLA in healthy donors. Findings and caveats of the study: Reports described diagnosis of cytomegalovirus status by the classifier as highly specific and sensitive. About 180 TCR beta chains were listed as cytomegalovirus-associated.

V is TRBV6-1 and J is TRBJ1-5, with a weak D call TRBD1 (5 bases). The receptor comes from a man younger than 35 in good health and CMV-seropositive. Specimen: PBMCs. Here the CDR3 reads CASSEQGGQPQHF. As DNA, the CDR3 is TGTGCCAGCAGTGAACAGGGAGGTCAGCCCCAGCATTTT.